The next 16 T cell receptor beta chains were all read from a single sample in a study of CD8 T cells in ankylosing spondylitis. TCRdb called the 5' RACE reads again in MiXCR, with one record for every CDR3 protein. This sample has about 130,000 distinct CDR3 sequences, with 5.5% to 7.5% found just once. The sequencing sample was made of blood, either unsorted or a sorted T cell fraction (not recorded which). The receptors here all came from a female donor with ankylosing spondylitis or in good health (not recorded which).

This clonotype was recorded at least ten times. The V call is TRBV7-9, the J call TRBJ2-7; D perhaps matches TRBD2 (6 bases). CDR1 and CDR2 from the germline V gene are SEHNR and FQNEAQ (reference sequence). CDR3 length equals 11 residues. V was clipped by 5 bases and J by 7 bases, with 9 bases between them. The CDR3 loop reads CASSPGVEQYF. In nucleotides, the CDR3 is TGTGCCAGCAGCCCGGGGGTGGAGCAGTACTTC. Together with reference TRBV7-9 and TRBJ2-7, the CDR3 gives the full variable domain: DTGVSQNPRHKITKRGQNVTFRCDPISEHNRLYWYRQTLGQGPEFLTYFQNEAQLEKSRLLSDRFSAERPKGSFSTLEIQRTEQGDSAMYLCASSPGVEQYFGPGTRLTVT.

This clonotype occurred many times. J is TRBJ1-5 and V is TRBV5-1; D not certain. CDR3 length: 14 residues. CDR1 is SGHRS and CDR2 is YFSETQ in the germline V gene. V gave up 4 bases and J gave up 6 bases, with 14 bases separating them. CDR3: CASSPSVGGQPQHF. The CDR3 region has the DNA TGCGCCAGCAGCCCCTCGGTAGGCGGTCAGCCCCAGCATTTT.

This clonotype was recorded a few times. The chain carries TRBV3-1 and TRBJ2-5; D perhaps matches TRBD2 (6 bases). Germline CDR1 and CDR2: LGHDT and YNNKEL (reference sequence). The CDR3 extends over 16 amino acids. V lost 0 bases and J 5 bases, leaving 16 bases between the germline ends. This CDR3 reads CASSQEPGDLRETQYF. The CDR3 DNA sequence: TGTGCCAGCAGCCAAGAACCGGGGGACCTCCGGGAGACCCAGTACTTC.

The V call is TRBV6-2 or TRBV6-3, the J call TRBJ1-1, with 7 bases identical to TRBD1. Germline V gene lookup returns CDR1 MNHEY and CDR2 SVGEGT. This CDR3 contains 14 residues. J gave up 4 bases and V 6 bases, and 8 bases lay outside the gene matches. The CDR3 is CASRRTGAITEAFF. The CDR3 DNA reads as TGTGCCAGCAGGCGCACAGGGGCGATCACTGAAGCTTTCTTT.

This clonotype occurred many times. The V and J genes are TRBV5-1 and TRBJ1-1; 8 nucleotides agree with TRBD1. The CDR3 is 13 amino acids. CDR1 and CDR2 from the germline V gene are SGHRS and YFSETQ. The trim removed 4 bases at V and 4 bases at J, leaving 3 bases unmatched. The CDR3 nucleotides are TGCGCCAGCAGCACCGGGACAGGCACTGAAGCTTTCTTT. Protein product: CASSTGTGTEAFF. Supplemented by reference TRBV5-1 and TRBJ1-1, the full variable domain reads KAGVTQTPRYLIKTRGQQVTLSCSPISGHRSVSWYQQTPGQGLQFLFEYFSETQRNKGNFPGRFSGRQFSNSRSEMNVSTLELGDSALYLCASSTGTGTEAFFGQGTRLTVV.

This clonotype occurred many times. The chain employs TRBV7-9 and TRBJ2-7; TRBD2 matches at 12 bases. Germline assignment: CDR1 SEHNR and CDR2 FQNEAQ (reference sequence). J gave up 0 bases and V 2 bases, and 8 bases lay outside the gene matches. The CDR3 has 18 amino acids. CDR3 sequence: CASSLFPSGGGTSYEQYF. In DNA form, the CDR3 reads TGTGCCAGCAGCTTATTTCCTAGCGGGGGGGGTACCTCCTACGAGCAGTACTTC. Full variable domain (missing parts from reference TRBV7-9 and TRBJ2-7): DTGVSQNPRHKITKRGQNVTFRCDPISEHNRLYWYRQTLGQGPEFLTYFQNEAQLEKSRLLSDRFSAERPKGSFSTLEIQRTEQGDSAMYLCASSLFPSGGGTSYEQYFGPGTRLTVT.

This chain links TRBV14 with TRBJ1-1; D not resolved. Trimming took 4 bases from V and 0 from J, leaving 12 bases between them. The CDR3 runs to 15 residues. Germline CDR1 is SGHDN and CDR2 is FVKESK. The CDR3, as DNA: TGTGCCAGCAGCCCGACGGGAACCCTGAACACTGAAGCTTTCTTT. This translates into CASSPTGTLNTEAFF.

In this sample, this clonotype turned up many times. For the CDR3, the DNA is TGTGCCAGCAGCCAAGTTTCCGCCTCTGGCTACACCTTC. This gives the protein CASSQVSASGYTF. The rearrangement uses TRBV3-1 and TRBJ1-2; D uncertain. V lost 1 base and J 7 bases, leaving 10 bases between the germline ends. Germline V lookup: CDR1 LGHDT, CDR2 YNNKEL (reference sequence). This CDR3 is built from 13 residues. The full variable domain, in which reference TRBV3-1 and TRBJ1-2 provide the parts outside the CDR3, is DTAVSQTPKYLVTQMGNDKSIKCEQNLGHDTMYWYKQDSKKFLKIMFSYNNKELIINETVPNRFSPKSPDKAHLNLHINSLELGDSAVYFCASSQVSASGYTFGSGTRLTVV.

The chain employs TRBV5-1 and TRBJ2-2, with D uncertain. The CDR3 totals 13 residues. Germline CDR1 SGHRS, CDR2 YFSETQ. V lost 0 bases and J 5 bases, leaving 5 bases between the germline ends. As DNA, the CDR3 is TGCGCCAGCAGCTTGGTTGAAACCGGGGAGCTGTTTTTT. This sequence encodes CASSLVETGELFF.

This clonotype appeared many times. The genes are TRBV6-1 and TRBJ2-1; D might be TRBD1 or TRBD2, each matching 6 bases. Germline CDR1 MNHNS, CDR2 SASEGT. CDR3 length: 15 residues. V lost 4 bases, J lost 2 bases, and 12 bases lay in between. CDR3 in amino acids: CASSVRRGPYNEQFF. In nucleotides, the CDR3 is TGTGCCAGCAGTGTCCGTCGGGGGCCCTACAATGAGCAGTTCTTC.

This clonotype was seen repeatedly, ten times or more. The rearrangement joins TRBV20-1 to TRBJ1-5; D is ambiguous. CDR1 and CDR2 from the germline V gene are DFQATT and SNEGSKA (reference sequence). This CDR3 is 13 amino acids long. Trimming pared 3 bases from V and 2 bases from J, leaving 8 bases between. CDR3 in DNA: TGCAGTGCTAGTCGGGGTGGCAATCAGCCCCAGCATTTT. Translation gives CSASRGGNQPQHF.

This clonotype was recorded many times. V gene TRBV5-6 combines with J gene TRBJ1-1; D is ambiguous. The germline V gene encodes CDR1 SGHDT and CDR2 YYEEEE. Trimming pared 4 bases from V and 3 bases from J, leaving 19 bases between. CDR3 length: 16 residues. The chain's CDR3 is CASSLRTQGGHTEAFF. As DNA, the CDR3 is TGTGCCAGCAGCCTTCGGACTCAAGGAGGGCACACTGAAGCTTTCTTT.

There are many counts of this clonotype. CDR3 DNA: TGCGCCAGCAATTTCCAAGAGACCCAGTACTTC. This encodes CASNFQETQYF. This chain links TRBV5-1 with TRBJ2-5; no clear D gene. In germline, CDR1 is SGHRS, CDR2 YFSETQ. Trimming left V 6 bases short and J 1 base short, with 4 bases between. This CDR3 region has 11 residues.

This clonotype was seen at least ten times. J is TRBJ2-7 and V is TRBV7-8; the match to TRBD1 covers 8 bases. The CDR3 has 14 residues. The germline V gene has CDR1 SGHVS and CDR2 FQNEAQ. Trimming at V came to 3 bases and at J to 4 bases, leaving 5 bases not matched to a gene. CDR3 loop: CASSFKQGEYEQYF. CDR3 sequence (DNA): TGTGCCAGCAGCTTTAAACAGGGGGAGTACGAGCAGTACTTC.

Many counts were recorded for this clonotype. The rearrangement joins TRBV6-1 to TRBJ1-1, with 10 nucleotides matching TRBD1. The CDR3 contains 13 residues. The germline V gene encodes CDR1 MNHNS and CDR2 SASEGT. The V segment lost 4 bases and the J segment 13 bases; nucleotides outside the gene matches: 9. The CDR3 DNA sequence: TGTGCCAGCAGTGGCGGACGGGACAGGGGAATTTTCTTT. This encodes CASSGGRDRGIFF.

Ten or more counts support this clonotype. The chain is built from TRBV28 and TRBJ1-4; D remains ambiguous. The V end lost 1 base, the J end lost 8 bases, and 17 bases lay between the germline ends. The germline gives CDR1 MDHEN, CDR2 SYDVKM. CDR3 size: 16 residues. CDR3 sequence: CASSLFSRWGGEKLFF. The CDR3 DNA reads TGTGCCAGCAGTTTATTCTCCCGCTGGGGTGGGGAAAAACTGTTTTTT.